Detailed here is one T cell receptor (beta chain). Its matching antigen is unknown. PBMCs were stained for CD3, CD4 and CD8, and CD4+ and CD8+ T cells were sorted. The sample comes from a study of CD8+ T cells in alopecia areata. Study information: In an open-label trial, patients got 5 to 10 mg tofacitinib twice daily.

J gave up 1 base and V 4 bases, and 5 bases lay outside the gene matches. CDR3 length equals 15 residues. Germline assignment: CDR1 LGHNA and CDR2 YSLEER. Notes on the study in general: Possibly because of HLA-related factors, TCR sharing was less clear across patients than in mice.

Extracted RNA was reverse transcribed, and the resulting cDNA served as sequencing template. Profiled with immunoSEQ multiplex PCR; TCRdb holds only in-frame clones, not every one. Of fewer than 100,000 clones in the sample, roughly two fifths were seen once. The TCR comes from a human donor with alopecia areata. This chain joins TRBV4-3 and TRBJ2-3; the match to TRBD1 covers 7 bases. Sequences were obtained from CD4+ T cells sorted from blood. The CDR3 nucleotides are TGCGCCAGCAGCCTCCAGGGGACAGGCACAGATACGCAGTATTTT. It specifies CASSLQGTGTDTQYF.